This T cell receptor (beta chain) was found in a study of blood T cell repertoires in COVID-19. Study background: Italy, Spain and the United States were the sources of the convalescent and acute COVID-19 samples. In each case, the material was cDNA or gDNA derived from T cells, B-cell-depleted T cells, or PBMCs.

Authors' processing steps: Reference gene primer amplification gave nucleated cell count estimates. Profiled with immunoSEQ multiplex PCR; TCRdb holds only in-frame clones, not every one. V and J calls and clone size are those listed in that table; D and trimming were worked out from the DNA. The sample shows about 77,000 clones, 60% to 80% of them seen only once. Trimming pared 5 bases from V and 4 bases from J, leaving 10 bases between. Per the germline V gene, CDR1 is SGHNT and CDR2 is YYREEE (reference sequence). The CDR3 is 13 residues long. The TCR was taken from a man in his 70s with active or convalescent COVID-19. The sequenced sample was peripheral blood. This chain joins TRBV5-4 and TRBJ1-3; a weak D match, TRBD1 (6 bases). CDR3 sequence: CASSTGTGNTIYF. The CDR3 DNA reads TGTGCCAGCAGTACAGGGACAGGAAACACCATATATTTT.